This passage covers 5 T cell receptor beta chains from one sample sequenced in a study of T cell repertoires in cytomegalovirus infection. TCRdb ran MiXCR on the reads and lists one entry per CDR3 protein. This repertoire shows 750,000 to 900,000 distinct CDR3 sequences, almost 30% found once; its top ten account for under 15%. These receptors have no identified antigens. The material was cultured CD8+ T cells from PBMCs, obtained from culture after CMV antigen stimulation. Receptors were obtained from a human donor in good health (CMV status not recorded). Some clones in this sample may be carry-over from other donors' samples.

The gene calls are TRBV5-6 and TRBJ2-2, with 9 bases that match TRBD1. The length of the CDR3 is 15 residues. The V gene's germline CDR1 is SGHDT and CDR2 YYEEEE. Trimming removed 0 bases from V and 7 bases from J; junction bases left unmatched: 4. The DNA of the CDR3 is TGTGCCAGCAGCTTGGCCGGACAGGGGATCGGGGAGCTGTTTTTT. Protein: CASSLAGQGIGELFF.

The CDR3 protein is CASSQDFDTGTGNGYTF. The CDR3 DNA follows: TGTGCCAGCAGCCAAGATTTCGACACCGGGACAGGGAATGGCTACACCTTC. The chain couples TRBV4-2 to TRBJ1-2, with 9 bases matching TRBD1. Losses at the gene ends were 0 bases for V and 6 bases for J; bases not matched to a gene: 11. The CDR3 loop spans 17 amino acids. Germline CDR1 and CDR2: LGHNA and YNFKEQ.

The chain carries TRBV12-3 or TRBV12-4 and TRBJ1-3, with D possibly matching TRBD1 (6 bases). CDR3 length: 13 amino acids. The germline V and J ends were trimmed by 9 bases and 7 bases, with 16 bases remaining between them. The CDR3 sequence is CASLDSSANTIYF. For the CDR3, the DNA is TGTGCCAGTTTGGACAGTAGTGCGAACACCATATATTTT.

A few counts support this clonotype. The CDR3 protein is CASRLTDYTEAFF. The DNA for the CDR3 is TGTGCCAGCAGATTAACAGATTACACTGAAGCTTTCTTT. The chain links TRBV6-6 to TRBJ1-1; D is unclear. The CDR3 runs to 13 residues. The V end was cut by 6 bases, the J end by 3 bases, with 11 bases between. Germline CDR1 is MNHNY and CDR2 is SVGAGI (reference sequence).

This chain joins TRBV29-1 and TRBJ2-5; a possible D gene is TRBD2 (5 bases). CDR1 is SQVTM and CDR2 is ANQGSEA in the germline V gene. CDR3 size: 13 residues. The germline V and J ends were trimmed by 3 bases and 5 bases, with 13 bases remaining between them. CDR3 loop: CSVDSGLAETQYF. The CDR3 nucleotides read TGCAGCGTTGACTCCGGACTGGCGGAGACCCAGTACTTC.